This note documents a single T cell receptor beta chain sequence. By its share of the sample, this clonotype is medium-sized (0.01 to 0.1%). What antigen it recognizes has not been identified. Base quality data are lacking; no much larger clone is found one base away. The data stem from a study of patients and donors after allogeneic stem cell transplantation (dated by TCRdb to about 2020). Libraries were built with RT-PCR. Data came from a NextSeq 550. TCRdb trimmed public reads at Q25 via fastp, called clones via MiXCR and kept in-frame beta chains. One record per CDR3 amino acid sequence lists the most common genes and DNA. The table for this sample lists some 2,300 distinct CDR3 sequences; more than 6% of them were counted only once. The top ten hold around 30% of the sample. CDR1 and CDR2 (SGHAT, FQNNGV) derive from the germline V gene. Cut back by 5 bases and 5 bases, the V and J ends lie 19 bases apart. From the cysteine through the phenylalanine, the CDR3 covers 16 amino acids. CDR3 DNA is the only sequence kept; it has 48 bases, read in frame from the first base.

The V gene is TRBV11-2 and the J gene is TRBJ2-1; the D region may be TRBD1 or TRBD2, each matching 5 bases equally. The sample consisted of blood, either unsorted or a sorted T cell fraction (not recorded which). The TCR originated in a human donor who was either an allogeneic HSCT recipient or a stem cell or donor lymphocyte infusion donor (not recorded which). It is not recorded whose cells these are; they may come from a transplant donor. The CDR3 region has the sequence CASSSQTGRSHNEQFF. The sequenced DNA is TGTGCCAGCAGCAGCCAAACGGGGCGCAGTCACAATGAGCAGTTCTTC.